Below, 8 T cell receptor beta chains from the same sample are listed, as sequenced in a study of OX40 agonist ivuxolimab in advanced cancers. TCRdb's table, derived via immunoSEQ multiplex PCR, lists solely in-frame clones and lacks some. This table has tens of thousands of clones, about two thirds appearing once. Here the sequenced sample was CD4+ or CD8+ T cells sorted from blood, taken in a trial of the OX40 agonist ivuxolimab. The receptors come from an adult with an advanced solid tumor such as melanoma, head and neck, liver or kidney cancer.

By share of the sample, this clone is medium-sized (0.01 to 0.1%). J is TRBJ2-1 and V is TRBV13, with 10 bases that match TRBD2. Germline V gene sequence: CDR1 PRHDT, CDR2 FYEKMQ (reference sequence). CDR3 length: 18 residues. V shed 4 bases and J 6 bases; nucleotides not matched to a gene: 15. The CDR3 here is CASSSRAWVAGGSNEQFF. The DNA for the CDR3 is TGTGCCAGCAGCTCCCGAGCTTGGGTAGCGGGGGGCAGCAATGAGCAGTTCTTC.

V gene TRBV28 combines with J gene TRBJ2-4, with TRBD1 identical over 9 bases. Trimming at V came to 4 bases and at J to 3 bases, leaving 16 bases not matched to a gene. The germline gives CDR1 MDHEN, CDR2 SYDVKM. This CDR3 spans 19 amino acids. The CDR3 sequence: CASSSRTGAPEGLKNIQYF. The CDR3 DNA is TGTGCCAGCAGTTCCCGGACAGGGGCCCCTGAGGGGCTCAAAAACATTCAGTACTTC.

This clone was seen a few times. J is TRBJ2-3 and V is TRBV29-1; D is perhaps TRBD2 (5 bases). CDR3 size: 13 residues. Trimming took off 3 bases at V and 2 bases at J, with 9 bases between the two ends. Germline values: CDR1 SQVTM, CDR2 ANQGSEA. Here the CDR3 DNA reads TGCAGCGTTGAGGAGGCCTACACAGATACGCAGTATTTT. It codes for CSVEEAYTDTQYF.

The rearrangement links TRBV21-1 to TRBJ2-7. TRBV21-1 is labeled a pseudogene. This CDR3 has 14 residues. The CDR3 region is CASPGTESSYEQYF. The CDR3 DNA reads TGTGCCAGCCCTGGGACCGAGAGCTCCTACGAGCAGTACTTC.

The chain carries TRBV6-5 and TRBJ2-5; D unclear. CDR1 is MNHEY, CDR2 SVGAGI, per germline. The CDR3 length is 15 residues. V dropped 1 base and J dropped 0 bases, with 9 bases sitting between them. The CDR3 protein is CASSYWGQNQETQYF. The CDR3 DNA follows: TGTGCCAGCAGTTACTGGGGTCAAAACCAAGAGACCCAGTACTTC.

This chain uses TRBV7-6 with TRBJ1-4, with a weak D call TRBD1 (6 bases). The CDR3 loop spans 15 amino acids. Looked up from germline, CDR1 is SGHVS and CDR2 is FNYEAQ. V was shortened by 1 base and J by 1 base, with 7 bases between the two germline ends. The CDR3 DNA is TGTGCCAGCAGCTTAGAGGGGGTAACTAATGAAAAACTGTTTTTT. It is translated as CASSLEGVTNEKLFF.

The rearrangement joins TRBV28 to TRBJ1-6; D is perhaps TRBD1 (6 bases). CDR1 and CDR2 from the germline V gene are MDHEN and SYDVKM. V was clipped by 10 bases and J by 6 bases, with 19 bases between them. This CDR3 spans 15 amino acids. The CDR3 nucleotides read TGTGCCACCAGAAGGGAGGACAGTGCTAATTCACCCCTCCACTTT. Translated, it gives CATRREDSANSPLHF.

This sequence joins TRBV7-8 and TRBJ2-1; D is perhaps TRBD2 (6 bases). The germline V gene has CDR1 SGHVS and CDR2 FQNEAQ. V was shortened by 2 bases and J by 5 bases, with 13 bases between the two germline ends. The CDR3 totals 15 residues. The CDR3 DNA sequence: TGTGCCAGCAGCTTACCCCGGGACTTCAACAATGAGCAGTTCTTC. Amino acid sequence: CASSLPRDFNNEQFF.